Listed below are T cell receptor beta chains from one sample, sequenced in a study of beta chain features in type 1 diabetes. Profiling relied on immunoSEQ multiplex PCR, and the TCRdb table lists in-frame clones only, not all of them. The sample records roughly 180,000 clones, about 7.9% being singletons. Sample: central memory CD4+ T cells from blood. The receptors shown here come from a man aged 18 to 29 with type 1 diabetes. Each CDR3 is given with its conserved first and last residue. A D gene is named only where the DNA matches it firmly.

>.|TRBJ1-2|TRBV30
CAWSVPGGYTF
>TRBD1|TRBJ1-2|TRBV29-1
CSVLTGNYGYTF
>.|TRBJ1-5|TRBV6-5
CASSRGQGNQPQHF
>TRBD1|TRBJ2-3|TRBV5-1
CASRRTGGYTDTQYF
>.|TRBJ1-2|TRBV29-1
CSVEAVQTYGYTF
>.|TRBJ2-2|TRBV28
CASSASGARTGELFF
>TRBD1|TRBJ1-1|TRBV18
CASSLDRVGGNTEAFF
>.|TRBJ2-1|TRBV28
CASRAGESYNEQFF
>.|TRBJ2-1|TRBV7-9
CASSTDSYNEQFF
>.|TRBJ1-1|TRBV6-6
CASSVAGRVNTEAFF
>.|TRBJ2-1|TRBV21-1
CASSKADTGREQFF
>.|TRBJ1-1|TRBV6-6
CASSDQFTGNTEAFF
>TRBD2|TRBJ2-1|TRBV9
CASSAGTSGRLLWNEQFF
>TRBD1|TRBJ1-5|TRBV29-1
CSVGDSYNQPQHF
>TRBD2|TRBJ2-3|TRBV27
CASSPLAGGPDTQYF
>TRBD2|TRBJ2-7|TRBV11-2
CASSLEGLAGVGYEQYF
>TRBD1|TRBJ2-5|TRBV5-4
CASSSGQGPETQYF
>TRBD2|TRBJ2-1|TRBV9
CASSVVAGAIYSYNEQFF
>TRBD1|TRBJ2-1|TRBV14
CASSQLGTVNEQFF
>.|TRBJ2-1|TRBV9
CASGGGGYNEQFF
>TRBD2|TRBJ2-1|TRBV15
CATSTRAGGSSQFF
>TRBD2|TRBJ2-7|TRBV15
CATSIATSGFSYEQYF
>TRBD2|TRBJ2-7|TRBV11-2
CASSLGPGLAGKEQYF